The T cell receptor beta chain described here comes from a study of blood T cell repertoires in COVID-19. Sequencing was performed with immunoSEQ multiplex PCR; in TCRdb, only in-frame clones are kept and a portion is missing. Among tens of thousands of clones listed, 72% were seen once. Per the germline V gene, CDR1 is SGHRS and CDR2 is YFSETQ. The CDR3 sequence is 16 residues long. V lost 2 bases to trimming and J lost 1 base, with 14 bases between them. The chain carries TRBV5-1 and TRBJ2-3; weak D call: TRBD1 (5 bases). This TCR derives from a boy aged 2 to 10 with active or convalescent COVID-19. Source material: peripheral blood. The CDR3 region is CASSLMGGRGTDTQYF. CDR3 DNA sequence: TGCGCCAGCAGCTTAATGGGCGGCAGGGGCACAGATACGCAGTATTTT. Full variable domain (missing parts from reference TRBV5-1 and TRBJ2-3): KAGVTQTPRYLIKTRGQQVTLSCSPISGHRSVSWYQQTPGQGLQFLFEYFSETQRNKGNFPGRFSGRQFSNSRSEMNVSTLELGDSALYLCASSLMGGRGTDTQYFGPGTRLTVL.